Reported below is one T cell receptor beta chain. Its antigen target is currently unknown. Base-call qualities are not available, and no considerably larger clone is one nucleotide away. The record originates from a study of cytomegalovirus exposure and HLA in healthy donors (dated by TCRdb to about 2017). Broadly, across the study: In an earlier analysis of around 540 of the donors, about 260 Gb of sequence data and 117 million unique TCR beta sequences from roughly 200 million T cells were reported. About 310 gigabases of sequencing data and approximately 85 million unique TCR sequences were included in an early release covering about 700 HLA-typed donors. The genetic ancestry cluster associated with self-reported Caucasian donors included around four fifths of the 398 genotyped donors. The study was designed to test whether signatures of past pathogen exposure could be identified by cataloging public T cell receptors. Using immunosequencing, the study profiled T cell repertoires from about 610 subjects and related those repertoires to cytomegalovirus serostatus. Along with the roughly 700-subject first cohort, a separate validation cohort of over a hundred different subjects was used. To predict cytomegalovirus infection status, the study combined high-throughput TCR immunosequencing, statistical association of individual TCRs with disease status, and machine learning. In a later analysis, previously published TCR beta repertoires from 670 or so donors were re-analyzed and high-resolution HLA genotyping was added so that TCR occurrence patterns could be studied. The later analysis used no new phenotypic data to find candidate immune exposures, relying instead on TCR beta sequences and their occurrence across donors. To decide whether each TCR beta V gene segment behaved as functional or pseudogenic, an earlier analysis of some 600 of the donors relied on high-throughput TCR beta sequencing. Donor age, sex, ethnicity and CMV serostatus were compiled together with the repertoire data. Genome-wide SNP genotypes for about three fifths of the roughly 670 donors were used in a later genetic analysis, which treated that subset as a discovery cohort. All discovery cohort repertoires had been generated on a single sequencing platform. HLA typing covered class I and class II loci at four-digit resolution. Typing coverage varied by locus: roughly 629-630 donors for A, B, C, DRB1 and DQB1; 500 to 550 for DQA1; nearly 610 for DPA1; 400 to 480 for DPB1. A few DR-DQ haplotypes were treated as single units for association and clustering because of strong linkage in the cohort. Among 398 genotyped donors of the cohort, an average of about 240,000 unique TCR beta nucleotide sequences were sequenced per donor, roughly a sixth of them non-productive. What the work shows at the level of the full study, not this receptor alone: Some IMGT-functional V segments, including TRBV6-2 and TRBV6-3, could not be distinguished by the 87-base-pair reads and were therefore excluded. According to a later genetic analysis, donors in an Asian-associated ancestry cluster had fewer N-insertions in productive TCRs than the approximately 670-donor mean. V-gene and J-gene trimming of TCR beta chains was associated with a missense DCLRE1C variant in a later genetic analysis, and the association was replicated in an independent cohort. Most TCR sequences were observed very rarely across donors, whereas some public TCRs were present in many individuals. A cluster of highly shared sequence variants was judged likely to be a technical artifact of the sequencing pipeline. A later analysis associated about 16,000 TCR beta sequences with specific HLA alleles at a false discovery rate of 0.05. Broadly in line with IMGT annotations, most TCR beta V segments showed up in productive rearrangements about 90% or about 30% of the time in an earlier analysis of roughly 590 of the donors. The authors suggested that the approach could potentially be generalized to other disease states and immunological phenotypes. The only immune exposure information available for the cohort was CMV serostatus. A further reported finding was that TCR beta sequences accurately predicted the HLA-A and HLA-B alleles for most subjects in the first cohort. In a later analysis, HLA-associated TCR beta chains were found to be more clonally expanded and to have lower generation probabilities than equally common non-associated chains. Linkage disequilibrium might explain the correlated functional status among segregating V segments, but an unknown experimental factor could not be ruled out. Sequencing depth was assumed to be roughly uniform across donors in the presence/absence analyses, though that assumption may not hold. The classifier was reported to diagnose cytomegalovirus status with high specificity and sensitivity in both the original cohort and the validation cohort. In a later analysis, several top co-occurrence clusters were reported to appear linked to parvovirus B19, influenza, CMV and Epstein-Barr virus. In a later analysis, TCR association rates were found to vary across HLA loci, with the most associated TCRs seen for DRB1 alleles and the fewest for HLA-C alleles. When HLA alleles, especially DR and DQ, strongly co-occurred, attributing TCR associations to individual alleles was difficult. In vitro tests confirmed that a few of the cytomegalovirus-associated TCR beta chains recognize cytomegalovirus antigens. In a later analysis, most CMV-associated TCR beta chains were found to appear HLA-restricted, with HLA associations seemingly driven largely by CMV exposure. The cohort was sequenced for TCR beta chains only, and without alpha or paired-chain data the features that could be detected were limited. Because counts were too low, approximately 18 rarely observed V segments, including chromosome 9 orphons, were excluded from the earlier analysis of around 640 of the donors. The study listed 150 to 200 TCR beta chains as associated with cytomegalovirus. HLA typing was unavailable for some donors at each locus, so association tests used only the typed subset.

In total, more than 500 healthy bone marrow donors made up the cohort. All cohort members were sampled while nominally healthy, although unrecorded immune exposures were likely present. The donor tested CMV seronegative, placing the donor among the 350 or so seronegative members of the cohort. Every donor gave a peripheral blood sample, and the peripheral blood mononuclear cells from that sample were used for TCR beta sequencing. Genomic DNA was extracted from the blood cell samples with the Qiagen DNeasy Blood Extraction Kit. Library preparation used the immunoSEQ multiplex PCR assay. For the multiplex PCR, a mixture combining 60 forward primers for TCR Vbeta segments and 13 reverse primers for TCR Jbeta segments was used. The CDR3 region of rearranged TCR beta genes was amplified from genomic DNA by a multiplex PCR assay. The Illumina HiSeq System was used to sequence the amplified TCR beta libraries as 87-base-pair reads. As for the authors' bioinformatics: A later analysis counted around 72 million unique TCR beta chains across the 500 to 850 repertoires, and around 9.9 million of these chains were shared by at least two donors. To remove PCR and sequencing errors, raw reads were error-corrected and collapsed into unique sequences using a nearest-neighbor algorithm that merged closely related sequences. To assign V, D and J gene segments, CDR3 sequences were aligned to IMGT reference sequences. For a sequence to be retained, a match of at least six nucleotides was required to both a V gene segment and a J gene segment. Rearrangements were classified as productive when the CDR3 lacked stop codons and remained in frame with V and J, and all other rearrangements were classified as non-productive. Following IMGT convention, CDR3 was defined as the stretch from the second conserved V-encoded cysteine up to the conserved J-encoded phenylalanine. In an earlier analysis of around 540 of the donors, sequences lacking an unambiguous match to a single V gene segment were excluded. In an earlier analysis of 587 of the donors, V segments were called functional above 56.7% productive rearrangements and were called segregating when the between-donor standard deviation exceeded 5%. A statistical classification framework was developed to diagnose cytomegalovirus status using the catalog of TCR beta chain sequences. V and J gene assignment, in a later analysis, came from comparing TCR nucleotide sequences with IMGT/GENE-DB human TR gene sequences. The TCRdist pipeline was used in a later analysis to assign CDR3 sequences and most-parsimonious VDJ recombination scenarios. In a later analysis, each TCR beta chain was defined by its CDR3 amino acid sequence together with its V-gene family, and reads without a unique V-gene family were excluded. To address suspected cross-contamination and a sequencing artifact, a later analysis removed around 600 highly shared, low-generation-probability nucleotide sequences. In a later analysis, a clonal expansion index for each public chain was calculated from normalized within-repertoire ranks of inferred template counts. A later analysis computed generation probabilities with a VDJ recombination model fitted to out-of-frame rearrangements, and checked the results against IGoR. Hypergeometric tests were used in a later analysis to score TCR-TCR, TCR-HLA and TCR-CMV co-occurrence, with a repertoire-size bias correction applied to the TCR pairs. In a later analysis, false discovery rates were estimated by permuting HLA or CMV assignments 20 times. In a later analysis, co-occurring TCRs were grouped using DBSCAN, with TCRdist sequence similarity added in when clustering inside HLA-allele-positive subsets. Repertoires with fewer than 30,000 or more than 120,000 public chains were left out of co-occurrence clustering, as were four to six repertoires with anomalous nucleotide sharing. TCRdb retrieved this table from immuneACCESS and kept in-frame rearrangements only. Not all clones are present; in checked studies, unresolved V genes account for under half, and no reason is known for the remainder. Clone size and V and J calls were adopted from that table, with D and trimming inferred from the DNA. This sample holds 130,000 or so clones; around 73% were observed only once. The ten largest clones capture roughly 1.5% of the sample.

The CDR3 covers 13 residues, taking in both the cysteine and the phenylalanine. The DNA shown is the 39-base CDR3, in frame from base 1. The germline V gene sets CDR1 to SGHRS and CDR2 to YFSETQ. V is reduced by 4 bases and J by 8 bases, leaving a spacing of 14 bases between them. The rearrangement combines TRBV5-1 with TRBJ2-3, and the D gene may be TRBD2, 6 bases matching. This TCR derives from a female donor in good health and CMV-seronegative. Sequenced sample: PBMCs. The CDR3 in this case is CASSPEGGATQYF. The DNA sequence follows: TGCGCCAGCAGCCCCGAAGGAGGGGCTACGCAGTATTTT.